The source of this TCR beta chain is a study of post-analysis software for immune sequencing data. Overall study findings and caveats: When patients were compared with controls, about 5 TRBV segments were more frequent, TRBV5-6, TRBV5-1 and TRBV20-1 among them.

This clonotype was recorded only once. The antigen is unknown. Libraries were made from TCR beta cDNA, and they carried unique molecular identifiers. There were 1 to 10 million T cells, and about 500,000 cDNA molecules came from them. TCRdb reanalysed the PCR reads using MiXCR and keeps one entry per CDR3 protein. The table includes hundreds of thousands of distinct CDR3 sequences, around 50% detected once. The germline CDR1 and CDR2 sequences are LNHDA and SQIVND (reference sequence). The V segment lost 6 bases and the J segment 3 bases; nucleotides outside the gene matches: 10. This CDR3 spans 15 amino acids.

The receptor's source is a girl between 10 and 17 years old with multiple sclerosis. Sequencing was performed on blood. This chain uses TRBV19 with TRBJ1-2, with 7 positions matching TRBD1. CDR3: CASSPTGKGDYGYTF. CDR3 coding DNA: TGTGCCAGTAGCCCGACAGGGAAGGGCGACTATGGCTACACCTTC.